This passage covers 11 T cell receptor beta chains from one sample sequenced in a study of CD8 T cells in ankylosing spondylitis. Points from the study as a whole: Characteristic of ankylosing spondylitis blood, it appeared, was a TCR beta motif comprising several highly homologous variants.

Antigens of these TCRs are unknown. TCRdb used MiXCR to reprocess the 5' RACE reads, holding one entry per CDR3 protein. The sample carries roughly 700,000 distinct CDR3 sequences, roughly 19% recorded once. Sequencing was carried out using blood, either unsorted or a sorted T cell fraction (not recorded which). The receptors were sampled from a male donor with ankylosing spondylitis.

This clonotype was detected many times. The chain links TRBV6-1 to TRBJ1-1; no definite D call. Germline values: CDR1 MNHNS, CDR2 SASEGT. Trimming removed 7 bases at V and 1 base at J, with 13 bases between. This CDR3 comprises 14 residues. The CDR3 DNA reads TGTGCCAGCATAGGGTACGGAGGGAACACTGAAGCTTTCTTT. It codes for CASIGYGGNTEAFF.

Remarks on this clonotype: A read error is possible here, since a much larger clone lies one base away. This chain joins TRBV6-5 and TRBJ1-1, with 7 bases that match TRBD1. The CDR3 covers 13 residues. Germline trimming cut 2 bases from V and 5 bases from J; bases unmatched to any gene: 2. The germline gives CDR1 MNHEY, CDR2 SVGAGI. The CDR3 here is CASSYRGLTEAFF. The CDR3 region has the DNA TGTGCCAGCAGTTACAGGGGGCTGACTGAAGCTTTCTTT.

A few counts support this clonotype. This sequence joins TRBV6-1 and TRBJ2-5; D unclear. This CDR3 is built from 14 residues. The V gene's germline CDR1 is MNHNS and CDR2 SASEGT. Trimming took 0 bases from V and 6 from J, leaving 11 bases between them. The CDR3 bases are TGTGCCAGCAGTGAAGCAGGAGTAGAGAAGACCCAGTACTTC. Its translation: CASSEAGVEKTQYF.

This clonotype was seen ten or more times. CDR3 sequence reads: CASSFDPGSPDTQYF. DNA of the CDR3: TGTGCCAGCAGCTTTGATCCAGGGTCCCCAGATACGCAGTATTTT. The rearrangement joins TRBV7-9 to TRBJ2-3; a possible D gene is TRBD1 (5 bases). CDR1 SEHNR and CDR2 FQNEAQ come from the germline V gene (reference sequence). V dropped 3 bases and J dropped 4 bases, with 14 bases sitting between them. This CDR3 has 15 amino acids.

This clonotype occurred a few times. The chain carries TRBV20-1 and TRBJ1-2; TRBD1 matches at 7 bases. J gave up 7 bases and V 5 bases, and 7 bases lay outside the gene matches. CDR3 size: 12 residues. Germline values: CDR1 DFQATT, CDR2 SNEGSKA (reference sequence). As DNA, the CDR3 is TGCAGTGCTCACCCAGGGGGTGGTGGCTACACCTTC. Translated: CSAHPGGGGYTF.

The chain links TRBV6-5 to TRBJ1-4; 7 bases align to TRBD1. The CDR3 has 15 residues. Germline V lookup: CDR1 MNHEY, CDR2 SVGAGI. V lost 0 bases, J lost 8 bases, and 6 bases stayed unmatched. The chain's CDR3 is CASSYSDRRTEKLFF. CDR3 coding DNA: TGTGCCAGCAGTTACTCGGACAGGAGGACAGAAAAACTGTTTTTT.

This chain connects TRBV5-4 to TRBJ2-5; no definite D call. CDR3 length: 13 residues. V dropped 6 bases and J dropped 2 bases, with 11 bases sitting between them. The V gene's germline CDR1 is SGHNT and CDR2 YYREEE (reference sequence). CDR3 protein: CASTTPEQETQYF. CDR3 nucleotides: TGTGCCAGCACTACCCCTGAACAAGAGACCCAGTACTTC.

The rearrangement links TRBV6-1 to TRBJ2-7; D remains ambiguous. Germline CDR1 is MNHNS and CDR2 is SASEGT. CDR3 length: 16 amino acids. With 7 bases removed from V and 2 bases from J, the gap between germline ends came to 21 bases. The CDR3 nucleotides are TGTGCCAGCAAACAGAACTCCTACCCCCCAACCTACGAGCAGTACTTC. Its translation is CASKQNSYPPTYEQYF.

This clonotype was observed a few times. The chain has TRBV12-3 or TRBV12-4 and TRBJ2-1; D gene unclear. The ends were cut back, 2 bases at V and 9 bases at J, with 11 bases in the middle. The CDR3 has 13 amino acids. Here the CDR3 DNA reads TGTGCCAGCAGTTTACCCTACGGAGTTGAGCAGTTCTTC. Translating gives CASSLPYGVEQFF.

This clonotype appeared a few times. The rearrangement joins TRBV7-6 to TRBJ1-6; no definite D call. The germline V gene has CDR1 SGHVS and CDR2 FNYEAQ. This CDR3 has 13 residues. Deletions cut 5 bases from V and 10 bases from J, with 12 bases between. CDR3 coding DNA: TGTGCCAGCAGCCTAATGCGGGAATCACCCCTCCACTTT. This gives the protein CASSLMRESPLHF.

This clonotype was seen a handful of times. This chain joins TRBV24-1 and TRBJ2-3; 7 bases are a match to TRBD2. Trimming took 4 bases from V and 5 from J; bases not matched to a gene: 14. CDR3 length equals 17 residues. Germline lookup yields CDR1 KGHDR and CDR2 SFDVKD. The CDR3 sequence is CATSEPSGRRERDTQYF. The DNA for the CDR3 is TGTGCCACCAGTGAGCCCTCGGGGCGGCGGGAGAGAGATACGCAGTATTTT.